Shown below are 26 T cell receptor beta chains from a single sample sequenced in a study of shared clonotypes between healthy human individuals. Produced via immunoSEQ multiplex PCR; TCRdb's table is partial and in-frame only. The table shows under 1,100,000 clones, with 70% to 80% occurring only once. Input material: memory CD4+ T cells sorted from blood. Subset described: CD45RA-negative fraction. All receptors derive from a young man in good health.

This clone occurred once. The chain links TRBV9 to TRBJ1-1; the D is unclear. V lost 0 bases and J lost 4, with 16 bases in between. The CDR3 consists of 16 residues. Germline-derived CDR1 and CDR2 are SGDLS and YYNGEE. CDR3 sequence: CASSVEEGSPFTEAFF. The CDR3 DNA is TGTGCCAGCAGCGTAGAGGAGGGTTCACCCTTCACTGAAGCTTTCTTT.

The chain carries TRBV7-9 and TRBJ2-1, with no clear D. V was clipped by 2 bases and J by 2 bases, with 10 bases between them. The CDR3 is made up of 15 amino acids. Per germline, CDR1 SEHNR and CDR2 FQNEAQ (reference sequence). The CDR3 reads CASSLSTPPYNEQFF. CDR3 in DNA: TGTGCCAGCAGCTTATCGACCCCCCCCTACAATGAGCAGTTCTTC.

As for this clone: A single base is all that separates this from a far larger clone, so a read error is likely. This CDR3 is also generated by other DNA sequences in the sample. V and J are TRBV2 and TRBJ1-1; TRBD1 aligns across 10 bases. CDR1 SNHLY and CDR2 FYNNEI come from the germline V gene. The CDR3 is 13 amino acids. With 7 bases clipped from V and 9 bases from J, the junction kept 8 bases outside the gene matches. The CDR3 is CASTPGQGGKAFF. CDR3 DNA sequence: TGTGCCAGCACCCCAGGACAGGGGGGAAAAGCTTTCTTT.

The rearrangement links TRBV7-2 to TRBJ2-3, with TRBD2 matching 7 bases. V dropped 1 base and J dropped 4; count of bases not matched to a gene: 2. Germline CDR1 and CDR2: SGHTA and FQGNSA. CDR3 length: 14 amino acids. The CDR3 bases are TGTGCCAGCAGCTTAGAGCGGGGATCAGATACGCAGTATTTT. It codes for CASSLERGSDTQYF.

The chain uses TRBV7-9 and TRBJ1-2, with 7 bases lining up with TRBD1. With 5 bases clipped from V and 3 bases from J, the junction kept 9 bases outside the gene matches. The CDR3 extends over 15 amino acids. Germline V gene sequence: CDR1 SEHNR, CDR2 FQNEAQ (reference sequence). In DNA form, the CDR3 reads TGTGCCAGCAGCCGTCGCCGGGACAGCCACTATGGCTACACCTTC. Translated: CASSRRRDSHYGYTF. Full variable domain (remainder filled in from reference TRBV7-9 and TRBJ1-2): DTGVSQNPRHKITKRGQNVTFRCDPISEHNRLYWYRQTLGQGPEFLTYFQNEAQLEKSRLLSDRFSAERPKGSFSTLEIQRTEQGDSAMYLCASSRRRDSHYGYTFGSGTRLTVV.

The rearrangement uses TRBV19 and TRBJ2-3; a possible D gene is TRBD2 (6 bases). The CDR3 spans 14 residues. V lost 5 bases and J lost 4, with 13 bases in between. In germline, CDR1 is LNHDA, CDR2 SQIVND (reference sequence). The CDR3 region is CASSSDYDSDTQYF. CDR3 nucleotides: TGTGCCAGTAGTTCGGACTATGATTCAGATACGCAGTATTTT.

V is TRBV10-1 and J is TRBJ1-1, with D possibly matching TRBD1 (5 bases). Per the germline V gene, CDR1 is WNHNN and CDR2 is SYGVQD (reference sequence). Trimming left V 7 bases short and J 3 bases short, with 15 bases between. The CDR3 consists of 14 residues. CDR3 DNA: TGCGCCAGCAAATCGGGCACGGGGGACACTGAAGCTTTCTTT. Residues: CASKSGTGDTEAFF.

V gene TRBV7-2 combines with J gene TRBJ2-7; D is undetermined. Looked up from germline, CDR1 is SGHTA and CDR2 is FQGNSA. Trimming took 0 bases from V and 6 from J, leaving 9 bases between them. The CDR3 sequence is 13 residues long. The CDR3 loop reads CASSLAGKVEQYF. CDR3 DNA sequence: TGTGCCAGCAGCTTAGCGGGAAAGGTCGAGCAGTACTTC.

This chain connects TRBV6-6 to TRBJ2-7; D might be TRBD1 (5 bases). V shed 3 bases and J shed 0 bases, with 12 bases lying between them. Germline CDR1 MNHNY, CDR2 SVGAGI (reference sequence). The CDR3 length is 15 residues. CDR3 in amino acids: CASSYLGLHSYEQYF. The CDR3 coding sequence is TGTGCCAGCAGTTATTTGGGGCTTCACTCCTACGAGCAGTACTTC.

The CDR3 DNA is TGCGCCAGCAGCTTACCGGGACAGACCTACGAGCAGTACTTC. Translating gives CASSLPGQTYEQYF. The J gene is TRBJ2-7, the V gene TRBV10-2; 7 positions agree with TRBD1. This CDR3 has 14 amino acids. CDR1 WSHSY and CDR2 SAAADI come from the germline V gene. J gave up 2 bases and V 6 bases, and 7 bases lay outside the gene matches.

The chain is built from TRBV18 and TRBJ2-1, with D possibly being TRBD1 or TRBD2 (5 bases each). V was pared by 6 bases and J by 15 bases, with 15 bases between. The V gene's germline CDR1 is KGHSH and CDR2 LQKENI. The CDR3 sequence is 11 residues long. The CDR3 loop reads CASSPTGPPFF. The CDR3 coding sequence is TGTGCCAGCTCTCCCACGGGACCTCCGTTCTTC.

The rearrangement links TRBV6-1 to TRBJ1-4, with no clear D. Germline V gene lookup returns CDR1 MNHNS and CDR2 SASEGT. This CDR3 is built from 16 residues. The ends were cut back, 2 bases at V and 0 bases at J, with 10 bases in the middle. The CDR3 DNA follows: TGTGCCAGCAGTGAACGGCAAAGAGCAACTAATGAAAAACTGTTTTTT. Translating gives CASSERQRATNEKLFF.

The chain links TRBV28 to TRBJ1-1; weak D call: TRBD1 (5 bases). The V end was cut by 7 bases, the J end by 6 bases, with 18 bases between. The CDR3 runs 14 residues. Germline V gene data show CDR1 as MDHEN and CDR2 as SYDVKM. CDR3 bases: TGTGCCAGCACCGACCCAGGGATGCGCGCTGAAGCTTTCTTT. It yields the protein CASTDPGMRAEAFF.

The genes are TRBV5-4 and TRBJ2-2; no reliable D call. V lost 0 bases to trimming and J lost 7 bases, with 7 bases between them. Germline loops: CDR1 SGHNT, CDR2 YYREEE (reference sequence). The CDR3 extends over 13 amino acids. CDR3 protein: CASSLAGFGELFF. CDR3 DNA: TGTGCCAGCAGCTTGGCCGGGTTCGGGGAGCTGTTTTTT. Looking up the rest from reference TRBV5-4 and TRBJ2-2 gives the full variable domain: ETGVTQSPTHLIKTRGQQVTLRCSSQSGHNTVSWYQQALGQGPQFIFQYYREEENGRGNFPPRFSGLQFPNYSSELNVNALELDDSALYLCASSLAGFGELFFGEGSRLTVL.

CDR3 region: CASSLTGGRAAEAFF. The CDR3 bases are TGTGCCAGCAGCTTGACGGGAGGACGTGCGGCTGAAGCTTTCTTT. The chain combines TRBV5-8 with TRBJ1-1; D not resolved. From germline, CDR1 is SGHTS and CDR2 YDEGEE. The CDR3 extends over 15 amino acids. Trimming shortened V by 1 base and J by 6 bases, and 16 bases separated the two germline ends.

In this sample, this clone turned up a few times. This chain uses TRBV5-4 with TRBJ2-1; 9 bases align to TRBD1. V shed 3 bases, J shed 9 bases, and the junction held 10 bases outside the gene matches. The germline CDR1 and CDR2 sequences are SGHNT and YYREEE (reference sequence). This CDR3 comprises 15 residues. The DNA for the CDR3 is TGTGCCAGCAGCTATTGGGACAGGGAGACGGGTGAGCAGTTCTTC. Its translation is CASSYWDRETGEQFF.

J is TRBJ1-1 and V is TRBV21-1. TRBV21-1 has pseudogene status. The CDR3 totals 14 residues. The CDR3 sequence is CASSSRGPNTEAFF. The DNA of the CDR3 is TGTGCCAGCAGCTCTCGGGGACCGAACACTGAAGCTTTCTTT.

The chain joins TRBV10-2 to TRBJ1-2; 10 bases line up with TRBD1. CDR1 WSHSY and CDR2 SAAADI come from the germline V gene. The CDR3 is 14 residues long. V trimming: 6 bases; J trimming: 7 bases; junction bases outside the gene matches: 8. Here the CDR3 reads CASSPGQGVGGYTF. CDR3 coding DNA: TGCGCCAGCAGCCCCGGACAGGGGGTAGGTGGCTACACCTTC.

This sequence joins TRBV7-2 and TRBJ2-5; possibly TRBD1 for D (6 bases). The V and J ends lost 0 bases and 5 bases respectively, with 13 bases between them. The CDR3 consists of 15 residues. Germline loops: CDR1 SGHTA, CDR2 FQGNSA. The CDR3 sequence is CASSLAGRGGETQYF. CDR3 DNA: TGTGCCAGCAGCTTAGCGGGCAGGGGTGGCGAGACCCAGTACTTC.

The gene calls are TRBV5-1 and TRBJ2-4; D tentatively reads TRBD1 or TRBD2 (6 bases each). CDR1 and CDR2 (germline): SGHRS, YFSETQ. The length of the CDR3 is 15 residues. The germline V and J ends were trimmed by 4 bases and 0 bases, with 11 bases remaining between them. DNA for the CDR3: TGCGCCAGCAGCCCCGGAGGGGGAGCCAAAAACATTCAGTACTTC. This sequence encodes CASSPGGGAKNIQYF.

This clone was found once. The sample contains more than one DNA sequence encoding this CDR3. The chain carries TRBV18 and TRBJ1-1; D not resolved. There are 12 residues in the CDR3. CDR1 is KGHSH, CDR2 LQKENI, per germline. The germline V and J ends were trimmed by 4 bases and 0 bases, with 3 bases remaining between them. The CDR3 sequence: CASSQVNTEAFF. As DNA, the CDR3 is TGTGCCAGCTCACAGGTGAACACTGAAGCTTTCTTT.

This chain joins TRBV19 and TRBJ1-1, with TRBD1 matching 7 bases. From germline, CDR1 is LNHDA and CDR2 SQIVND (reference sequence). The CDR3 length is 14 residues. Trimming took 3 bases from V and 11 from J; bases not matched to a gene: 12. CDR3 nucleotide sequence: TGTGCCAGTAGTATCGGCCAGGGGGGAAGTAATGCTTTCTTT. Protein product: CASSIGQGGSNAFF. Full variable domain (missing parts from reference TRBV19 and TRBJ1-1): DGGITQSPKYLFRKEGQNVTLSCEQNLNHDAMYWYRQDPGQGLRLIYYSQIVNDFQKGDIAEGYSVSREKKESFPLTVTSAQKNPTAFYLCASSIGQGGSNAFFGQGTRLTVV.

This chain links TRBV10-3 with TRBJ2-7; no clear D gene. The CDR3 extends over 14 amino acids. V lost 2 bases, J lost 3 bases, and 11 bases lay in between. Germline V gene lookup returns CDR1 ENHRY and CDR2 SYGVKD. The CDR3 spells CAISEGVGIYEQYF. The CDR3 DNA is TGTGCCATCAGTGAGGGAGTAGGCATCTACGAGCAGTACTTC.

V and J are TRBV2 and TRBJ2-1; 11 bases match TRBD2. The CDR3 extends over 15 amino acids. V lost 6 bases, J lost 9 bases, and 10 bases stayed unmatched. Germline V gene data show CDR1 as SNHLY and CDR2 as FYNNEI. In DNA form, the CDR3 reads TGTGCCAGCAGGTTGCTTAGCGGGAGGGGGGGTGAGCAGTTCTTC. It encodes CASRLLSGRGGEQFF.

The CDR3 sequence is CASSLDSIMGQGTSYEQYF. As DNA, the CDR3 is TGTGCCAGCAGCTTAGACTCTATTATGGGACAGGGAACTTCCTACGAGCAGTACTTC. This rearrangement joins TRBV7-9 to TRBJ2-7; 9 nucleotides agree with TRBD1. The junction had 14 bases not matched to a gene; V was cut back by 1 base and J by 1 base. CDR1 SEHNR and CDR2 FQNEAQ come from the germline V gene (reference sequence). The CDR3 covers 19 residues.

The chain combines TRBV7-9 with TRBJ1-5; a possible D gene is TRBD1 (6 bases). This CDR3 has 16 residues. Trimming shortened V by 2 bases and J by 2 bases, and 13 bases separated the two germline ends. The germline V gene encodes CDR1 SEHNR and CDR2 FQNEAQ (reference sequence). CDR3 amino acids: CASSLSSQGRNQPQHF. The CDR3 nucleotides are TGTGCCAGCAGCTTAAGTTCCCAGGGGCGCAATCAGCCCCAGCATTTT.